These T cell receptor beta chains were read from a single sample in a study of prognosis after radiotherapy for stage I lung cancer. Each CDR3 protein gets one entry after TCRdb re-called the multiplex PCR reads with MiXCR. The table has tens of thousands of distinct CDR3 sequences, 40% to 60% seen once; the top ten hold more than 15%. The sample consisted of PBMCs, taken before or after stereotactic body radiation therapy (not recorded which). The receptor set was obtained from a donor over 45 with non-small cell lung cancer. Each CDR3 is given with its conserved first and last residue. A D gene is named only where the DNA matches it firmly. Clone size appears in some rows only: once, few, many, or a class for an expanded clone.

>TRBD1|TRBJ2-1|many|TRBV28
CASHSGTGVYNEQFF
TGTGCCAGCCACTCCGGGACAGGGGTCTACAATGAGCAGTTCTTC
>.|TRBJ1-3|many|TRBV19
CASPEASGNTIYF
TGTGCCAGTCCGGAGGCCTCTGGAAACACCATATATTTT
>.|TRBJ2-3|.|TRBV7-3
CASIQRVGTDTQYF
TGTGCCAGCATCCAGAGGGTGGGCACAGATACGCAGTATTTT
>TRBD1|TRBJ2-1|many|TRBV7-3
CASSVIGTDYNEQFF
TGTGCCAGCAGCGTTATTGGGACAGACTACAATGAGCAGTTCTTC
>TRBD2|TRBJ2-1|.|TRBV7-2
CASSPSGTSGGRNEQFF
TGTGCCAGCAGCCCCAGTGGGACTAGTGGGGGACGGAATGAGCAGTTCTTC
>.|TRBJ2-7|.|TRBV7-2
CASSFYICSAQVPRLYEQYF
.
>.|TRBJ2-7|.|TRBV11-2
CASSPLGEPPGEQYF
TGTGCCAGCAGCCCCCTGGGGGAGCCACCGGGCGAGCAGTACTTC
>.|TRBJ1-5|.|TRBV28
CASFSGGPQPQHF
TGTGCCAGCTTTTCCGGGGGTCCCCAGCCGCAGCATTTT
>.|TRBJ1-5|many|TRBV7-2
CASSSSLGQPQHF
TGTGCCAGCAGTTCTTCTCTTGGTCAGCCCCAGCATTTT
>.|TRBJ2-7|medium-sized|TRBV6-1
CASSELTGYWNEQYF
TGTGCCAGCAGCGAGCTCACAGGGTATTGGAACGAGCAGTACTTC
>.|TRBJ2-3|medium-sized|TRBV7-2
CASSLVRSDTQYF
TGTGCCAGCAGCTTAGTACGGTCAGATACGCAGTATTTT
>.|TRBJ2-7|many|TRBV10-3
CAISERDRAPGAYEQYF
TGTGCCATCAGTGAGCGGGACCGTGCTCCTGGGGCCTACGAGCAGTACTTC
>TRBD1|TRBJ1-1|.|TRBV7-9
CASSFTGTGGEAFF
TGTGCCAGCAGCTTCACCGGGACAGGGGGTGAAGCTTTCTTT
>.|TRBJ1-2|once|TRBV4-1
CASSQERNYGYTF
TGCGCCAGCAGCCAGGAACGCAACTATGGCTACACCTTC
>TRBD2|TRBJ2-7|many|TRBV18
CASSRIAGPYEQYF
TGTGCCAGCTCACGAATAGCGGGCCCCTACGAGCAGTACTTC
>TRBD1|TRBJ2-3|many|TRBV24-1
CATSDRQGADTQYF
TGTGCCACCAGTGACAGACAGGGGGCAGATACGCAGTATTTT
>.|TRBJ1-2|.|TRBV12-3/TRBV12-4
CASSFIEKFLWGYTF
TGTGCCAGCAGTTTTATCGAGAAATTCTTATGGGGCTACACCTTC
>.|TRBJ1-2|once|TRBV12-3/TRBV12-4
CASSTGFYGYTF
TGTGCCAGCAGTACAGGGTTCTATGGCTACACCTTC
>.|TRBJ1-3|.|TRBV7-2
CASRPGGGGNTIYF
TGTGCCAGCAGGCCGGGAGGCGGGGGAAACACCATATATTTT
>.|TRBJ1-1|.|TRBV19
CASSARGRGTGRNTEAFF
TGTGCCAGTAGTGCGCGGGGGAGGGGAACGGGGAGAAACACTGAAGCTTTCTTT
>TRBD2|TRBJ2-2|.|TRBV2
CASSVRTSGAGELFF
TGTGCCAGCAGTGTTAGGACTAGCGGGGCCGGGGAGCTGTTTTTT
>.|TRBJ1-2|.|TRBV9
CANSPREGDNYGYTF
TGCGCCAACAGCCCCCGTGAGGGGGATAACTATGGCTACACCTTC